This TCR beta chain was found in a study of shared clonotypes between healthy human individuals. Overall study results and limits: Across subsets, estimated richness was generally greater for naive than for memory populations.

Comments on this clone: Its matching antigen is unknown.

The donors, all of them Caucasian adults, lived in Nashville, Tennessee. Naive CD4+ cells were CD45RA-selected; the remaining cells were memory. Some 30,000 T cell genomes (approximately 210 ng DNA) went into each sorted-subset replicate. TCRdb keeps only in-frame clones here, not all; method: immunoSEQ multiplex PCR. The sample has millions of clones; more than 85% are singletons. Sequencing used naive CD4+ T cells from PBMCs. Subset denoted: CD45RA+ positively selected. This sequence was found in a young man in good health. Some clones in this sample may be carry-over from other donors' samples.

The CDR3 bases are TGCGCCAGCAGCGGACAGACCCGGCATGAGCAGTTCTTC. Residues: CASSGQTRHEQFF. The chain has TRBV4-1 and TRBJ2-1, with TRBD1 as a possible D gene (6 bases). The CDR3 runs to 13 residues. Trimming left V 5 bases short and J 8 bases short, with 13 bases between. Germline CDR1 is MGHRA and CDR2 is YSYEKL.